The clone carrying this TCR beta chain showed up many times. What it binds is unknown. A single record per CDR3 protein comes from TCRdb applying MiXCR to the reads. The sample includes roughly 280,000 distinct CDR3 sequences, roughly 9.1% seen only once; the top ten take approximately 15%. The data stem from a study of T cell repertoires in cytomegalovirus infection. Study background: Public TCR beta signatures were indicative of both CMV infection and a matching HLA type.

Study outcomes and limitations: The response measured ex vivo was dominated by TCR beta clonotypes (HLA-C-restricted and CMV-specific). Cumulative public TCR beta family frequency identified CMV carriers with the relevant HLA.

Per the germline V gene, CDR1 is MDHEN and CDR2 is SYDVKM. The CDR3 is 17 amino acids. Trimming cost V 7 bases and J 1 base, with 21 bases left between them. Source material: PBMCs. The chain recombines TRBV28 with TRBJ2-3; possibly TRBD1 or TRBD2 for D (5 bases each). This receptor was identified in a human donor in good health (CMV status not recorded). Some clones in this sample may be carry-over from other donors' samples. Here the CDR3 reads CASISRGTLHGTDTQYF. The CDR3 DNA is TGTGCCAGCATCTCCAGAGGGACCTTACATGGCACAGATACGCAGTATTTT. Using reference TRBV28 and TRBJ2-3 for the parts outside the CDR3, the full variable domain is DVKVTQSSRYLVKRTGEKVFLECVQDMDHENMFWYRQDPGLGLRLIYFSYDVKMKEKGDIPEGYSVSREKKERFSLILESASTNQTSMYLCASISRGTLHGTDTQYFGPGTRLTVL.